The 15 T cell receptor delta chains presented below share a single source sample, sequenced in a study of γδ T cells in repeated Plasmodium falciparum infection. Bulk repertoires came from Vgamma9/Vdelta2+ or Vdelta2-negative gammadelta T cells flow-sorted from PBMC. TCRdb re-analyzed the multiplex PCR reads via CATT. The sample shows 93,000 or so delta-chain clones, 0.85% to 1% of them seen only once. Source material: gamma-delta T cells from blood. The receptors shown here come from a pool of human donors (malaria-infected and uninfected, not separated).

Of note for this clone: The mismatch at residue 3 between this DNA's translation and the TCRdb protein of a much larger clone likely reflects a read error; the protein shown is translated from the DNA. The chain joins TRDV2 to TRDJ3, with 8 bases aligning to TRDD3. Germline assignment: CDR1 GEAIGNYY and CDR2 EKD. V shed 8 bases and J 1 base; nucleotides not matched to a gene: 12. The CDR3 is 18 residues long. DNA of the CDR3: TGTGCCTATGTCCAACTGGGGGTAGAATCCTGGGACACCCGACAGATGTTTTTC. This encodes CAYVQLGVESWDTRQMFF.

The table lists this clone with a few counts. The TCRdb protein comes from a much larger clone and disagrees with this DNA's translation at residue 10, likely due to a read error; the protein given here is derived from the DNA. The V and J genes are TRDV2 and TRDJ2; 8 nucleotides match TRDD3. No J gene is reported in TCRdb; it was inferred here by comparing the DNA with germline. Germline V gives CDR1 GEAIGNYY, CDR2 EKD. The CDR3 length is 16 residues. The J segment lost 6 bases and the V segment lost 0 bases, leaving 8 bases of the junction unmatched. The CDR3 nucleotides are TGTGCCTGTGACACCGTGTCTGGGGGACACGCAGCACAACTCTTCTTT. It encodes CACDTVSGGHAAQLFF.

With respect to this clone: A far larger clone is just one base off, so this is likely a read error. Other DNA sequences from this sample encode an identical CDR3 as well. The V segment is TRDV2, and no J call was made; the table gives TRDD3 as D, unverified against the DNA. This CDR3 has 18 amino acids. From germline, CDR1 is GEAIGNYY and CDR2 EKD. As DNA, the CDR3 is TGTGCCTGTGACCCCCTACTGGGGGATACAGGGTACACCGATAAACTCATTTTT. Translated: CACDPLLGDTGYTDKLIF.

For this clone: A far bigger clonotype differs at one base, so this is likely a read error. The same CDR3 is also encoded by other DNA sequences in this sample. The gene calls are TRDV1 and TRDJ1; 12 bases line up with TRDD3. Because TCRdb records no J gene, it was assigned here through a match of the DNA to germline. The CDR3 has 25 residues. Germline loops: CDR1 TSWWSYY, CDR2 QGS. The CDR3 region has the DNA TGTGCCCTTGGGGAAGAAGAACGGGGGTCCGAAATCCAACTGGGGGATACCTTCGACACCGATAAACTCATCTTT. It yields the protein CALGEEERGSEIQLGDTFDTDKLIF.

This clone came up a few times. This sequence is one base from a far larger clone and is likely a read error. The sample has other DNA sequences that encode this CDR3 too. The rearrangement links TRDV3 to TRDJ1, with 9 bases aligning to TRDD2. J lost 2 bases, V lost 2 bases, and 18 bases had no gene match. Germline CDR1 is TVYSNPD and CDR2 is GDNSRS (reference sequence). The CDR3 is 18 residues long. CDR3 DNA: TGTGCCTTTGACCTTCCTACGGGAGGACTGACAGGGACCGATAAACTCATCTTT. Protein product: CAFDLPTGGLTGTDKLIF.

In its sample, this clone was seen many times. The CDR3 sequence: CACDTLLGDTRGDDTDKLIF. DNA of the CDR3: TGTGCCTGTGACACCTTACTGGGGGATACGCGCGGCGACGACACCGATAAACTCATCTTT. The chain employs TRDV2 and TRDJ1, with 13 bases fitting TRDD3. CDR3 length equals 20 residues. V shed 0 bases, J shed 0 bases, and the junction held 12 bases outside the gene matches. CDR1 and CDR2 (germline): GEAIGNYY, EKD.

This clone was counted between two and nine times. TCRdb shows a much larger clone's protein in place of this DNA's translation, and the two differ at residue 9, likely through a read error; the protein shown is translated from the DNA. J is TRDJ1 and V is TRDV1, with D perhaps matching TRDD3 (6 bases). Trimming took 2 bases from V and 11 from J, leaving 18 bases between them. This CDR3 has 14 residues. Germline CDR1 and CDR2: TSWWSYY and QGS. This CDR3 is CALGEYYSRGSLIF. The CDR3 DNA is TGTGCTCTTGGGGAATACTACTCTAGGGGATCTCTCATCTTT.

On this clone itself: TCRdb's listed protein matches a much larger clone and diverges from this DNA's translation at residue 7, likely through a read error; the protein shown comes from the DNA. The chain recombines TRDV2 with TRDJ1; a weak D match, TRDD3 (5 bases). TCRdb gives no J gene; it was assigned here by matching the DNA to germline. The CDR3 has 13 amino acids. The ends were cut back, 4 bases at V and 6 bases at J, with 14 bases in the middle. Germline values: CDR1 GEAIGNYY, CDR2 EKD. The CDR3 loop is CACDLLRDHKLIF. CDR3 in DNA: TGTGCCTGTGATTTACTGAGGGATCATAAACTCATCTTT.

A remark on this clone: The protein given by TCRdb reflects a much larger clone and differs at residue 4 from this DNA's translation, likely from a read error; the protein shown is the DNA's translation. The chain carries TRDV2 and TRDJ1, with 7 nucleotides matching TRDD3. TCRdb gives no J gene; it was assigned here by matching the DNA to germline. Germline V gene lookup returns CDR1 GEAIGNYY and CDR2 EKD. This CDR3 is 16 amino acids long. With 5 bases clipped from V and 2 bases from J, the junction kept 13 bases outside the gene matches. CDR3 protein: CACGFLGGDRTDKLIF. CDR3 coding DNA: TGTGCCTGTGGTTTCCTGGGGGGAGACCGAACCGATAAACTCATCTTT.

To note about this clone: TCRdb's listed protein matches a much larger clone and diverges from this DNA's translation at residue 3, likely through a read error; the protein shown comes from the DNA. CDR3 sequence reads: CARDTMGLGDTRADKLIF. The CDR3 coding sequence is TGTGCCCGTGACACGATGGGTCTGGGGGATACGCGGGCAGATAAACTCATCTTT. The chain joins TRDV2 to TRDJ1; 12 bases match TRDD3. As TCRdb names no J gene, one was assigned here on the basis of a DNA match to germline. The germline V gene encodes CDR1 GEAIGNYY and CDR2 EKD. The CDR3 covers 18 residues.

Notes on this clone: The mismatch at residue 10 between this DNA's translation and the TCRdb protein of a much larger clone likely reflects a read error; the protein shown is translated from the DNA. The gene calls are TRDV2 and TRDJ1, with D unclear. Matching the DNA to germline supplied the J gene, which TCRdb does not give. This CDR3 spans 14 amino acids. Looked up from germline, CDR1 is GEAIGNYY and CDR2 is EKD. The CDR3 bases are TGTGCCTGTGACACGGTTCTTACCACCGGTAAACTCATCTTT. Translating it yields CACDTVLTTGKLIF.

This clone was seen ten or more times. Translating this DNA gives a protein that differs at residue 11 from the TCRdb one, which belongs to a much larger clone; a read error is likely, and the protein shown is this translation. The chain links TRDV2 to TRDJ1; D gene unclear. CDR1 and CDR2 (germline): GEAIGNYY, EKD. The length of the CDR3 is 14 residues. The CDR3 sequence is CACDTVLYTDRLIF. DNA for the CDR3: TGTGCCTGTGACACCGTTTTGTACACCGATAGACTCATCTTT.

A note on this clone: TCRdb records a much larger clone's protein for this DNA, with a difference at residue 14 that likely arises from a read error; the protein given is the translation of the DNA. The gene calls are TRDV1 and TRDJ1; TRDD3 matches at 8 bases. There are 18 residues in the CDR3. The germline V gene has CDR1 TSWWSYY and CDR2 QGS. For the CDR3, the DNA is TGTGCTCTTGGGGAACGTATTGCGGGGGATAGATACACCGGTAAACTCATCTTT. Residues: CALGERIAGDRYTGKLIF.

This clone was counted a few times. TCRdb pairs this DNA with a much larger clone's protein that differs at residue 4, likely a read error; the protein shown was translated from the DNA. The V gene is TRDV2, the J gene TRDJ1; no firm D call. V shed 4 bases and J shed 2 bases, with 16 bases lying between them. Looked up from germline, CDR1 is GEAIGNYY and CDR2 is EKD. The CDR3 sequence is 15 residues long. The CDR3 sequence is CACETVATPTDKLIF. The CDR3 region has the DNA TGTGCCTGTGAAACCGTTGCTACCCCTACCGATAAACTCATCTTT.

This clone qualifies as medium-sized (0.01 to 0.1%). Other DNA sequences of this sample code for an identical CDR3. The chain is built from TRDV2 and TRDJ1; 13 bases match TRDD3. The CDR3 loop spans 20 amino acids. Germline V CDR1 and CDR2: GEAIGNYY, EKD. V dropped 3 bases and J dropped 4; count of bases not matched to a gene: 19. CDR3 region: CACDPVLSNTGGYDGDKLIF. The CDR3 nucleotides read TGTGCCTGTGACCCCGTGCTTTCGAACACTGGGGGATACGATGGCGATAAACTCATCTTT.